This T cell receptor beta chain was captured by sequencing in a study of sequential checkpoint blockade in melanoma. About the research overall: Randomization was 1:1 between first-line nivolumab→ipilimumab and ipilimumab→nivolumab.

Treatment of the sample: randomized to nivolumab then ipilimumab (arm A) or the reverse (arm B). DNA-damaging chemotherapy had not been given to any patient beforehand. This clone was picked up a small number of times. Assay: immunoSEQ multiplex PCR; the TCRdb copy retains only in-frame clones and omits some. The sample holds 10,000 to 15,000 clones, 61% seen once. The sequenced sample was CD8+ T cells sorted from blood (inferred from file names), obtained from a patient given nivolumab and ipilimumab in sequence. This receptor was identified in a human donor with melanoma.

Here the CDR3 DNA reads TGTGCCAGCAGTGAAGGTGCGGGACTGAGCACAGATACGCAGTATTTT. Residues: CASSEGAGLSTDTQYF. This rearrangement joins TRBV2 to TRBJ2-3, with D possibly being TRBD2 (6 bases). The germline V and J ends were trimmed by 1 base and 0 bases, with 11 bases remaining between them. Germline V gene lookup returns CDR1 SNHLY and CDR2 FYNNEI. CDR3 length: 16 residues.